Listed here is a single T cell receptor beta chain. Its antigen is not identified. The record originates from a study of STAT5B mutations in CD4+ large granular lymphocyte leukemia. Whole-study context: The CDR3 'QG' motif was associated with a particular HLA allele among healthy donors.

Control samples were healthy donors' buffy coats. Study-level points and caveats: TRBV06-family usage was enriched in top patient clones (8/27) versus controls (2/35). No patients shared main leukemic clonotypes, though about 25% appeared at low frequency elsewhere.

Repertoires were generated with immunoSEQ multiplex PCR, while TCRdb's copy carries only in-frame clones and drops some. The table lists roughly 48,000 clones, roughly three quarters of them singletons, with over 1.5% in the top ten. V gave up 4 bases and J gave up 0 bases, with 4 bases separating them. CDR3 size: 12 residues. Germline lookup yields CDR1 GTSNPN and CDR2 SVGIG (reference sequence). What was sequenced was CD4+ T cells from blood buffy coats. The chain recombines TRBV30 with TRBJ1-3; D call uncertain. This TCR came from a human donor in good health. The CDR3 region has the DNA TGTGCCTGGAAAGACTCTGGAAACACCATATATTTT. Residues: CAWKDSGNTIYF.